What follows are 12 T cell receptor beta chains derived from one specimen sequenced in a study of T cell repertoires in cytomegalovirus infection. In TCRdb, the reads were re-called with MiXCR into one record per CDR3 protein. The profile shows about 63,000 distinct CDR3 sequences, 20% of them singletons. The antigens for these receptors are not known. The sample in question was CD8+ T cells from cultured PBMCs, obtained from culture after CMV antigen stimulation. These receptor sequences come from a human donor in good health (CMV status not recorded). Some clones in this sample may be carry-over from other donors' samples.

This sequence joins TRBV29-1 and TRBJ1-1, with D unclear. CDR1 SQVTM and CDR2 ANQGSEA come from the germline V gene. V was pared by 7 bases and J by 7 bases, with 10 bases between. This CDR3 has 10 residues. DNA of the CDR3: TGCAGCGGTGTCGAGCTTGAAGCTTTCTTT. Amino acid sequence: CSGVELEAFF.

The V call is TRBV12-3 or TRBV12-4, the J call TRBJ2-4; D is perhaps TRBD2 (5 bases). This CDR3 is 17 amino acids long. The V and J ends lost 3 bases and 0 bases respectively, with 15 bases between them. CDR3 protein: CASSFNPGMGAKNIQYF. CDR3 DNA: TGTGCCAGCAGTTTTAATCCGGGGATGGGAGCCAAAAACATTCAGTACTTC.

The CDR3 DNA reads TGTGCCAGTAAGAGACAGGGGGTCTATGGCTACACCTTC. This encodes CASKRQGVYGYTF. The V and J genes are TRBV19 and TRBJ1-2; 9 nucleotides align to TRBD1. CDR1 and CDR2 (germline): LNHDA, SQIVND (reference sequence). V lost 7 bases, J lost 4 bases, and 4 bases stayed unmatched. The CDR3 length is 13 residues.

This clonotype was seen a handful of times. This sequence joins TRBV4-3 and TRBJ1-1, with TRBD1 as a possible D gene (5 bases). Trimming removed 1 base at V and 3 bases at J, with 15 bases between. This CDR3 is 16 amino acids long. Germline V gene lookup returns CDR1 LGHNA and CDR2 YSLEER. The CDR3 protein is CASSQVGGWAYTEAFF. CDR3 bases: TGCGCCAGCAGCCAAGTTGGGGGTTGGGCCTACACTGAAGCTTTCTTT.

The table lists this clonotype with many counts. The genes are TRBV24-1 and TRBJ2-1; tentatively, D is TRBD2 (6 bases). Trimming removed 3 bases from V and 2 bases from J, with 13 bases in between. Germline loops: CDR1 KGHDR, CDR2 SFDVKD. CDR3 length: 16 residues. The CDR3 spells CATSDGDFVTYNEQFF. The CDR3 bases are TGTGCCACCAGTGATGGGGACTTTGTAACCTACAATGAGCAGTTCTTC.

This clonotype has more than one count but fewer than ten. This chain uses TRBV7-3 with TRBJ2-7, with 11 positions matching TRBD1. Germline-derived CDR1 and CDR2 are SGHTA and FQGTGA. Trimming cost V 5 bases and J 5 bases; bases outside gene matches: 8. This CDR3 comprises 15 residues. CDR3: CASSLAGQGGDEQYF. The CDR3 DNA sequence: TGTGCCAGCAGCCTCGCGGGACAGGGGGGGGACGAGCAGTACTTC. Full variable domain (remainder filled in from reference TRBV7-3 and TRBJ2-7): GAGVSQTPSNKVTEKGKYVELRCDPISGHTALYWYRQSLGQGPEFLIYFQGTGAADDSGLPNDRFFAVRPEGSVSTLKIQRTERGDSAVYLCASSLAGQGGDEQYFGPGTRLTVT.

The chain joins TRBV4-2 to TRBJ2-4; no clear D. There are 17 residues in the CDR3. With 0 bases removed from V and 0 bases from J, the gap between germline ends came to 12 bases. Germline assignment: CDR1 LGHNA and CDR2 YNFKEQ. CDR3 residues: CASSQETGGLAKNIQYF. The CDR3 DNA sequence: TGTGCCAGCAGCCAAGAGACGGGCGGCTTAGCCAAAAACATTCAGTACTTC.

This clonotype was detected only a few times. The V and J genes are TRBV7-2 and TRBJ2-3; D possibly uses TRBD1 or TRBD2 (5 bases each). The CDR3 has 15 residues. Between the trimmed V and J ends, which lost 6 bases and 3 bases, there was a span of 16 bases. Looked up from germline, CDR1 is SGHTA and CDR2 is FQGNSA. The CDR3 nucleotides are TGTGCCAGCAGGACCACGGGGCTAGGGACAGATACGCAGTATTTT. Protein: CASRTTGLGTDTQYF.

This clonotype has just a few counts. The chain uses TRBV7-9 and TRBJ1-2; 9 bases line up with TRBD1. V shed 5 bases and J 1 base; nucleotides not matched to a gene: 8. CDR3 length: 16 residues. Looked up from germline, CDR1 is SEHNR and CDR2 is FQNEAQ (reference sequence). CDR3 region: CASSSTGGGNNYGYTF. CDR3 coding DNA: TGTGCCAGCAGCAGCACAGGGGGCGGTAATAACTATGGCTACACCTTC.

The chain combines TRBV27 with TRBJ1-1; possibly TRBD1 for D (5 bases). CDR3 size: 16 residues. The germline V and J ends were trimmed by 3 bases and 0 bases, with 14 bases remaining between them. Germline V gene sequence: CDR1 MNHEY, CDR2 SMNVEV (reference sequence). The DNA for the CDR3 is TGTGCCAGCAGTTTTAAGGGGACGTCCATGAACACTGAAGCTTTCTTT. The encoded protein is CASSFKGTSMNTEAFF.

This clonotype occurred a few times. The genes are TRBV12-3 or TRBV12-4 and TRBJ2-2; TRBD1 or TRBD2 may be the D gene (5 bases each). V lost 3 bases and J 4 bases, leaving 9 bases between the germline ends. This CDR3 comprises 14 residues. CDR3: CASSFVGTTGELFF. CDR3 bases: TGTGCCAGCAGTTTTGTGGGGACCACCGGGGAGCTGTTTTTT.

The chain is built from TRBV7-9 and TRBJ2-3, with TRBD1 matching 8 bases. The CDR3 sequence is 18 residues long. V lost 2 bases to trimming and J lost 4 bases; unmatched junction nucleotides: 14. The germline CDR1 and CDR2 sequences are SEHNR and FQNEAQ (reference sequence). CDR3 DNA sequence: TGTGCCAGCAGCTTAACTGGGACAGGCGACCTAGTACCAGATACGCAGTATTTT. It yields the protein CASSLTGTGDLVPDTQYF.